The T cell receptor beta chain described here comes from a study of T cell repertoires in urothelial bladder cancer. Overall study: The roughly twelve resected lesions were three cT0, three cTa, three cT1 and three cT2 or greater. The study's findings and limits: Carcinoma specimens had median 2% tumor infiltrating lymphocytes, benign over 10%. A single clone reached about 2% in benign versus up to roughly 15% in carcinoma. Urothelial carcinoma specimens: median roughly 5,600 T cells versus 25,872 in benign.

TCRdb's table, derived via immunoSEQ multiplex PCR, lists solely in-frame clones and lacks some. This table has about 9,000 clones, less than 75% appearing once. The CDR3 is 13 amino acids. V was shortened by 6 bases and J by 4 bases, with 12 bases between the two germline ends. Germline CDR1 and CDR2: LNHDA and SQIVND (reference sequence). Details on this clone: Its antigen is as yet unknown.

V and J are TRBV19 and TRBJ1-2; TRBD1 might be the D (5 bases). Sequenced material: tumor-infiltrating cells from bladder cancer. The TCR sequence derives from a human donor with urothelial carcinoma. CDR3 DNA: TGTGCCAGTAGGCTCGACAGCTTCTATGGCTACACCTTC. Translating it yields CASRLDSFYGYTF. The entire variable domain, with the rest obtained from reference TRBV19 and TRBJ1-2, is as follows: DGGITQSPKYLFRKEGQNVTLSCEQNLNHDAMYWYRQDPGQGLRLIYYSQIVNDFQKGDIAEGYSVSREKKESFPLTVTSAQKNPTAFYLCASRLDSFYGYTFGSGTRLTVV.